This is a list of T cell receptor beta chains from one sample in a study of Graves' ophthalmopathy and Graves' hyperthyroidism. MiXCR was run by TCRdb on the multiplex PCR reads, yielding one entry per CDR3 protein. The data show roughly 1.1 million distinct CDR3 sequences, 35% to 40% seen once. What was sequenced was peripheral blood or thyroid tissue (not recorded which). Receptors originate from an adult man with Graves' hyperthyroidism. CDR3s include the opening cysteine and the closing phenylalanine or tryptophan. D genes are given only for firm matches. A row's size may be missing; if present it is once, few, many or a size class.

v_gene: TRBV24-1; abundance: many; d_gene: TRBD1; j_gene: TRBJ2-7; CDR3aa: CATSDETGEVPSFSYEQYF; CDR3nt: TGTGCCACCAGTGATGAGACAGGGGAAGTTCCTTCATTCTCCTACGAGCAGTACTTC
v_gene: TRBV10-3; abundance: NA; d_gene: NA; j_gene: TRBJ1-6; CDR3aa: CAIMDRGYNSPLHF; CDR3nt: TGTGCCATCATGGACAGAGGCTATAATTCACCCCTCCACTTT
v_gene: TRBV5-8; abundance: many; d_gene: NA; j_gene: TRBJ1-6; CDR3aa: CASSLAKSPLHF; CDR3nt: TGTGCCAGCAGCTTGGCCAAATCACCCCTCCACTTT
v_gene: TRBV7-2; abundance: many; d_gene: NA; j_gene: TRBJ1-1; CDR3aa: CASSLTRTTFEAFF; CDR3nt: TGTGCCAGCAGCTTAACTAGGACAACTTTTGAAGCTTTCTTT
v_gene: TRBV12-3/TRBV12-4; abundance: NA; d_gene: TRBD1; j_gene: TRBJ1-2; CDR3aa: CASSTYQGQITF; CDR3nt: TGTGCCAGCAGCACATACCAGGGACAGATCACCTTC
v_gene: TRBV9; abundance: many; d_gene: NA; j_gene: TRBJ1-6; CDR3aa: CASSSPSGRGDSPLHF; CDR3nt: TGTGCCAGCAGCTCCCCGTCGGGCAGGGGAGATTCACCCCTCCACTTT
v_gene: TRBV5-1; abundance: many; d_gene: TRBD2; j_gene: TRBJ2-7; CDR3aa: CASSFGLAGEDEQYF; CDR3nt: TGCGCCAGCAGCTTCGGACTAGCGGGAGAGGACGAGCAGTACTTC
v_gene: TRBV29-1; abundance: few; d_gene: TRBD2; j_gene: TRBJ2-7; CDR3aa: CSVGREYSYEQYF; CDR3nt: TGCAGCGTTGGGCGGGAGTACTCCTACGAGCAGTACTTC
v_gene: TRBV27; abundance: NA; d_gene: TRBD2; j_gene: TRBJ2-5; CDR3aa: CASRSGTLKTQYF; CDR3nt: TGTGCCAGCCGTAGCGGGACATTGAAAACCCAGTACTTC
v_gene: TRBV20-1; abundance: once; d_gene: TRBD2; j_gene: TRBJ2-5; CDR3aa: CRKRGAQETQYF; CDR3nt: TGCAGAAAGCGGGGAGCCCAAGAGACCCAGTACTTC
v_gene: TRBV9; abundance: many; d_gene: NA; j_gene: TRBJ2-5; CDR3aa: CASSVGYQETQYF; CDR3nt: TGTGCCAGCAGCGTCGGCTACCAAGAGACCCAGTACTTC
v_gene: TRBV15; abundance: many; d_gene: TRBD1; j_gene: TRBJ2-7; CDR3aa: CATSRTGYFSYEQYF; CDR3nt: TGTGCCACCAGCAGGACAGGGTATTTTTCCTACGAGCAGTACTTC
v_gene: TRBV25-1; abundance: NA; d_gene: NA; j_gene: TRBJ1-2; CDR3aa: CASSRAGTSYTF; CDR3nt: TGTGCCAGCAGTCGAGCAGGGACTAGCTACACCTTC
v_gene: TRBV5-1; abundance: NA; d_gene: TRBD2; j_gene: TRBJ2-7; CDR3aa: CASSNLLAGDEQYF; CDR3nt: TGCGCCAGCAGCAACCTACTAGCGGGAGACGAGCAGTACTTC
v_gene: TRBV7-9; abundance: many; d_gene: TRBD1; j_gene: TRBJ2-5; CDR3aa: CASSFPGTGQETQYF; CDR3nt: TGTGCCAGCAGCTTTCCTGGGACAGGTCAAGAGACCCAGTACTTC
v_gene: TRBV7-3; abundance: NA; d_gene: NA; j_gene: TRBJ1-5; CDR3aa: CASSLTGAGNSPQHF; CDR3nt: TGTGCCAGCAGCTTAACAGGGGCCGGTAATTCACCCCAGCATTTT
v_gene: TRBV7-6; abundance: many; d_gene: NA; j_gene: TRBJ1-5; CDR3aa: CASSEGTPSNQPQHF; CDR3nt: TGTGCCAGCAGCGAAGGGACACCTAGCAATCAGCCCCAGCATTTT
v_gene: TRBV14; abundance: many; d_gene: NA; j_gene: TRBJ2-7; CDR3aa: CASSPNPGPSSYEQYF; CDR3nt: TGTGCCAGCAGCCCCAATCCGGGACCAAGCTCCTACGAGCAGTACTTC
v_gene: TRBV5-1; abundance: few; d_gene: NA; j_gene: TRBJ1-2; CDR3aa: CASSPLGFEGGYGYTF; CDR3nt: TGCGCCAGCAGCCCCCTGGGTTTTGAGGGCGGCTATGGCTACACCTTC
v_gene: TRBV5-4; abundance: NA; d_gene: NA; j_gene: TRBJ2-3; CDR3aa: CASSRTGTSTDTQYF; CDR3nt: TGTGCCAGCAGCCGAACCGGGACTAGCACAGATACGCAGTATTTT
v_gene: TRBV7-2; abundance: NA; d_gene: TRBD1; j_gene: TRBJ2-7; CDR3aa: CASSYQSGQGAEQYF; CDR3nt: TGTGCCAGCAGCTACCAATCGGGTCAGGGGGCCGAGCAGTACTTC
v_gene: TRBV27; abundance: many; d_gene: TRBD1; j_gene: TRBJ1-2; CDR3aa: CASSITWDRTNYGYTF; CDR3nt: TGTGCCAGCAGTATTACTTGGGACAGGACTAACTATGGCTACACCTTC
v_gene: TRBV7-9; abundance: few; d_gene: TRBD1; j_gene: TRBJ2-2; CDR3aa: CASSSEGQRNTGELFF; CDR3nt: TGTGCCAGCAGCTCTGAGGGACAGCGGAACACCGGGGAGCTGTTTTTT